This TCR beta chain was profiled in a study of shared clonotypes between healthy human individuals. Study observations and caveats: Shared clonotypes: approximately 5.3% naive CD4, about 3.3% naive CD8, less than 2.5% memory CD4, 0.35% to 0.5% memory CD8. Exclusively blood specimens were collected; tissue repertoires likely differ. Larger estimated richness was generally seen in naive subsets than in memory subsets.

The CDR3 contains 16 residues. With 0 bases removed from V and 0 bases from J, the gap between germline ends came to 8 bases. Germline loops: CDR1 SNHLY, CDR2 FYNNEI. Remarks on this clone: What it recognizes is unknown.

Naive-designated CD8 cells lacked CD45RO, were positively enriched for CCR7, and omitted terminally differentiated effector memory CD45RA+ cells. The data were produced by immunoSEQ multiplex PCR, yet TCRdb's version contains in-frame clones alone and is incomplete. The sample has millions of clones; 85% to 95% are singletons. The chain is built from TRBV2 and TRBJ1-4, with D hard to call. The specimen was naive CD8+ T cells from PBMCs. The sequence was collected from a man aged 18 to 30 in good health. Some clones in this sample may be carry-over from other donors' samples. The CDR3, as DNA: TGTGCCAGCAGTGAAGCGCTTGACGCAACTAATGAAAAACTGTTTTTT. It is translated as CASSEALDATNEKLFF.